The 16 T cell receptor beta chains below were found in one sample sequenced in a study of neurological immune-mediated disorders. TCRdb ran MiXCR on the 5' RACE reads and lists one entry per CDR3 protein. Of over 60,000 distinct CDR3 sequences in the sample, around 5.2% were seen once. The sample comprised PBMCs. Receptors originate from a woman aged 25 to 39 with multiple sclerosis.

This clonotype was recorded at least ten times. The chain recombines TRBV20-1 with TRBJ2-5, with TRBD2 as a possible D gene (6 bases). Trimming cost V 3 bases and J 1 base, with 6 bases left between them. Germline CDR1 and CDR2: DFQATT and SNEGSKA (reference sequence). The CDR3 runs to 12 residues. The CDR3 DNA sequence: TGCAGTGCTAGGACTAGCCAAGAGACCCAGTACTTC. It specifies CSARTSQETQYF.

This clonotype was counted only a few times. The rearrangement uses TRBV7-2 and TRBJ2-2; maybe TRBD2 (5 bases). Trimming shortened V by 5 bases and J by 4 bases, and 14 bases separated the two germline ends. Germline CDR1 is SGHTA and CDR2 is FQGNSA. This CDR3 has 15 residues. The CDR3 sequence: CASSPDWRVTGELFF. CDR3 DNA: TGTGCCAGCAGCCCGGACTGGCGCGTCACCGGGGAGCTGTTTTTT. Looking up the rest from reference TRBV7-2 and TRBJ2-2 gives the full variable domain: GAGVSQSPSNKVTEKGKDVELRCDPISGHTALYWYRQSLGQGLEFLIYFQGNSAPDKSGLPSDRFSAERTGGSVSTLTIQRTQQEDSAVYLCASSPDWRVTGELFFGEGSRLTVL.

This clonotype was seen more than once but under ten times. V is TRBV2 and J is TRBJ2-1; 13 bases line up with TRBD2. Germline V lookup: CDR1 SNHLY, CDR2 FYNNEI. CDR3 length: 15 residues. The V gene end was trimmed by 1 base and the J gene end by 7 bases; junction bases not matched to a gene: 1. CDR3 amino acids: CASSEVGLAGNEQFF. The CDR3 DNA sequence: TGTGCCAGCAGTGAAGTGGGACTAGCGGGGAATGAGCAGTTCTTC.

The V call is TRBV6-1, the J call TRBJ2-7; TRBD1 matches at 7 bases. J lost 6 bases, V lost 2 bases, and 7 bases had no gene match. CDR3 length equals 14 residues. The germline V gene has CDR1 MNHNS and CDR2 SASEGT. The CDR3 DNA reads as TGTGCCAGCAGTGAACGGGGACAGTACGGCGAGCAGTACTTC. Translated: CASSERGQYGEQYF.

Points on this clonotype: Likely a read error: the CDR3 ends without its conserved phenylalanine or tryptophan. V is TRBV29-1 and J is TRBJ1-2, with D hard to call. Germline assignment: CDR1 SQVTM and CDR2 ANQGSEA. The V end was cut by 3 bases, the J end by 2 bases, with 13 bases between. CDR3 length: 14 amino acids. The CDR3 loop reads CSVENPRGNYGYTN. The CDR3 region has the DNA TGCAGCGTTGAGAACCCACGCGGCAACTATGGCTACACCAAC.

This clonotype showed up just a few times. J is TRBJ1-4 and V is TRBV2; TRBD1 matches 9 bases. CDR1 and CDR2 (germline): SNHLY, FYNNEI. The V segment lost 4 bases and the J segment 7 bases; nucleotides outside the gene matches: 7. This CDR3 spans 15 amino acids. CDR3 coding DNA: TGTGCCAGCAGTGCCTTACAGGGGGCAGGTGAAAAACTGTTTTTT. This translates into CASSALQGAGEKLFF.

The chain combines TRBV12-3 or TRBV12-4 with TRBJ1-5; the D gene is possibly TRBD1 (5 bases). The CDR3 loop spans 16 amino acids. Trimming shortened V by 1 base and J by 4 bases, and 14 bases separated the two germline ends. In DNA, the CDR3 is TGTGCCAGCAGTTTAGTCGCGTACGGGGGAAATCAGCCCCAGCATTTT. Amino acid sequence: CASSLVAYGGNQPQHF.

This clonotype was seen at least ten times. DNA for the CDR3: TGCGCCAGCAGCTTGTTATCCAGTGGGGCCTACAATGAGCAGTTCTTC. This encodes CASSLLSSGAYNEQFF. The rearrangement joins TRBV5-1 to TRBJ2-1; D call uncertain. V lost 1 base and J lost 2, with 13 bases in between. The CDR3 covers 16 residues. Germline V CDR1 and CDR2: SGHRS, YFSETQ.

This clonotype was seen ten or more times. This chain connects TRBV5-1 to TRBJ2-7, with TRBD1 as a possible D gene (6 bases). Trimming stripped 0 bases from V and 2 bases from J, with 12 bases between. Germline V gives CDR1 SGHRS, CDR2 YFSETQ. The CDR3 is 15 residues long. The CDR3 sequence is CASSLAPQGPYEQYF. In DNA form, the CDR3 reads TGCGCCAGCAGCTTGGCCCCCCAGGGGCCCTACGAGCAGTACTTC.

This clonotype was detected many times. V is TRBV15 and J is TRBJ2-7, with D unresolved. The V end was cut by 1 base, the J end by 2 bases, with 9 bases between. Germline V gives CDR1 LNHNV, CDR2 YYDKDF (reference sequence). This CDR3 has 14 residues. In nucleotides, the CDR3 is TGTGCCACCAGCAGAGCCCCGGGCGCCTACGAGCAGTACTTC. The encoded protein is CATSRAPGAYEQYF.

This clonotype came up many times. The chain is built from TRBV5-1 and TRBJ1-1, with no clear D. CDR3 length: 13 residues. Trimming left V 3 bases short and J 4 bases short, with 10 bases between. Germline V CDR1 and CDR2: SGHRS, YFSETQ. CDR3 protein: CASSWSTGTEAFF. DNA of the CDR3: TGCGCCAGCAGCTGGTCGACGGGCACTGAAGCTTTCTTT.

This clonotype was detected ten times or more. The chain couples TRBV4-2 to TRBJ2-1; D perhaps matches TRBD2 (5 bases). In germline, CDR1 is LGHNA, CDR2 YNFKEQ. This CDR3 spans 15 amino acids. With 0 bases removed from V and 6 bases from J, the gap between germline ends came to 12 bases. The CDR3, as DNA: TGTGCCAGCAGCCAAGATAGAGGGTGGGGCAATGAGCAGTTCTTC. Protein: CASSQDRGWGNEQFF.

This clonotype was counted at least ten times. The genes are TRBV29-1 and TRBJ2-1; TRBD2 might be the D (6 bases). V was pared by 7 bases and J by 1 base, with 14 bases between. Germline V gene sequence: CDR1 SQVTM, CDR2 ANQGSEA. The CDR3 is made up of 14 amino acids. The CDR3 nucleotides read TGCAGCGCCCCGACGGGGGAATCCTACAATGAGCAGTTCTTC. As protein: CSAPTGESYNEQFF.

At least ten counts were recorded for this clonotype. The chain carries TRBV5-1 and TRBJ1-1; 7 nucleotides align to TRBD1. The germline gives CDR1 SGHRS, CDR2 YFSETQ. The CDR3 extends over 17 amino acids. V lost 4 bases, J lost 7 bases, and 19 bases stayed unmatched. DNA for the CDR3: TGCGCCAGCAGCCGTGCTCAAATGGGACAGCCAAATCATGAAGCTTTCTTT. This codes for CASSRAQMGQPNHEAFF.

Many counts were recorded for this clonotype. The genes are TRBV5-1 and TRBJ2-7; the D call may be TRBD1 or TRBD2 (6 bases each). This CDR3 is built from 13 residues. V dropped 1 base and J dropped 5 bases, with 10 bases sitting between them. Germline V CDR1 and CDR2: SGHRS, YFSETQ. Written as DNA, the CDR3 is TGCGCCAGCAGCTTGAGGGGGGCCGACGAGCAGTACTTC. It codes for CASSLRGADEQYF. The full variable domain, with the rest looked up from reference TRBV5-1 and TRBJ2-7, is KAGVTQTPRYLIKTRGQQVTLSCSPISGHRSVSWYQQTPGQGLQFLFEYFSETQRNKGNFPGRFSGRQFSNSRSEMNVSTLELGDSALYLCASSLRGADEQYFGPGTRLTVT.

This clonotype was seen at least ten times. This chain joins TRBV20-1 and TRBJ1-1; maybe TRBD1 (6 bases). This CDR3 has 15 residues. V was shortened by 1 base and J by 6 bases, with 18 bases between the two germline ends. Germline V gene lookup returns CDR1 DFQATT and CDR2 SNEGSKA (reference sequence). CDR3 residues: CSARASYREIAEAFF. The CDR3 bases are TGCAGTGCTAGAGCCTCCTACAGGGAGATCGCTGAAGCTTTCTTT.